This TCR beta chain came from a study of blood T cell repertoires in COVID-19 (TCRdb year 2020). At the level of the whole study: Samples from collaborators originated in the United States, Italy and Spain and spanned both the acute and convalescent phases of COVID-19. The prospective study material was composed of cDNA or gDNA derived from T cells, B-cell-depleted T cells, or PBMCs. Subjects who had been exposed to COVID-19, were actively infected with it, or had recovered from it provided the deeply sampled blood TCRbeta repertoires that made up the dataset. A freely available public database, intended as a resource for researchers studying the immune response to SARS-CoV-2, is where the repertoires were released. The samples were drawn from the first 160 participants of the ongoing ImmuneRACE study and from more than 1,000 subjects provided by 6 global collaborators. A de-identified subject ID, COVID-19 status, age in years and sex were almost always included in the sample metadata. Where HLA class I and class II types were available, the types were taken from metadata supplied by the sample provider, not from assay-based typing.

The CDR3 starts with the cysteine, ends with the phenylalanine, and has 16 residues. The retained sequence is limited to the CDR3, 48 bases, with the frame set at the first base. V lost 0 bases and J lost 2 bases; the stretch between them is 11 bases long. Looking up the germline V gene (reference sequence) yields CDR1 SGHKS and CDR2 YYEKEE. What the authors observed across the whole study: The amount of clinical and demographic metadata varied by source and participant and was provided uncurated.

Collaborating institutions collected whole blood in K2EDTA tubes following their own protocols. For TCRbeta analysis, collaborators shipped samples as frozen whole blood, isolated PBMCs, or DNA extracted from either of those sample types. In its sample, this clone was seen once. Its target antigen remains unknown. Qualities for individual bases were not recorded, and no much larger clone is one base off. The immunoSEQ Assay, a bias-controlled multiplex PCR, was used to amplify TCRbeta CDR3 regions from genomic DNA. Per the source publication's procedure: Nucleated cell counts per sample were estimated from amplification of reference gene primers within the assay. To quantify the absolute abundance of each unique TCRbeta CDR3 rearrangement, sequence reads were collapsed and filtered. For each sample, productive Simpson clonality was calculated as the square root of Simpson's diversity index over productive rearrangements. TCRdb provides this immuneACCESS table in a form limited to in-frame rearrangements. Some clones are lacking; in checked studies, under half of them reflect an unresolved V gene, and why the rest are absent is not known. The DNA gave D and trimming, while V, J and clone size come from that table. The sample table contains 60,000 or so clones; only one count was recorded for roughly 77% of them. Jointly, the top ten make up about 15% of the sample.

The sequencing input was peripheral blood. This clonotype was sampled from a man aged 80 or over with acute or convalescent COVID-19. The chain is encoded by TRBV5-5 joined to TRBJ2-2, with TRBD1 as a weak D call on 5 bases. CDR3 sequence: CASSLEWGGNTGELFF. The DNA sequence is as follows: TGTGCCAGCAGCTTGGAATGGGGCGGTAACACCGGGGAGCTGTTTTTT.